The T cell receptor beta chain described here comes from a study of identical twins. All donors comprised healthy Caucasians. A universal primer site was added by template switching, and unique molecular identifiers were carried by the cDNA. From the 5' RACE reads, TCRdb called clonotypes with MiXCR, one entry per CDR3 protein. The sample has 1,800,000 or so distinct CDR3 sequences, about 30% seen once; the top ten hold about 0.27%. Germline loops: CDR1 PRHDT, CDR2 FYEKMQ (reference sequence). CDR3 length: 14 amino acids. V was pared by 2 bases and J by 1 base, with 6 bases between. Sequencing was carried out using cord blood. The TCR comes from a newborn girl in good health. The V and J genes are TRBV13 and TRBJ2-1; D call uncertain. CDR3 region: CASSLNVSYNEQFF. Here the CDR3 DNA reads TGTGCCAGCAGCTTAAATGTGTCCTACAATGAGCAGTTCTTC.